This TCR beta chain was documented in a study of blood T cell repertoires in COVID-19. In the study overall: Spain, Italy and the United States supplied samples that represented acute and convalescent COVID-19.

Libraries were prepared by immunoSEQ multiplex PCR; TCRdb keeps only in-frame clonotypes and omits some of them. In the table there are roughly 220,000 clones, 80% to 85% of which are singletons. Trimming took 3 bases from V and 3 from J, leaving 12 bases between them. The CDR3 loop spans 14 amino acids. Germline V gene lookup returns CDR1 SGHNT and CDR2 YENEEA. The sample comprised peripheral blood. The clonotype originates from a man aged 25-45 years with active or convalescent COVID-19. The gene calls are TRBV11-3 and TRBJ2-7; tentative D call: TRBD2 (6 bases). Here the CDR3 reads CASSLGGLDYEQYF. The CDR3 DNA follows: TGTGCCAGCAGCTTGGGAGGTTTGGACTACGAGCAGTACTTC.